The 11 T cell receptor beta chains given below trace back to one sample, sequenced in a study of Tregs in tolerant kidney transplant recipients. Some clones are missing from TCRdb's copy, which holds only in-frame ones; the method was immunoSEQ multiplex PCR. This table holds under 300,000 clones, about 80% found once. The sample comprised CD4+ T cells from blood. These receptors came from a human donor in good health.

V usage is TRBV15 and J usage is TRBJ2-5; D unclear. The CDR3 runs to 13 residues. Trimming pared 3 bases from V and 3 bases from J, leaving 8 bases between. In germline, CDR1 is LNHNV, CDR2 YYDKDF (reference sequence). The CDR3 spells CATSRTTKETQYF. CDR3 nucleotides: TGTGCCACCAGCAGGACAACCAAAGAGACCCAGTACTTC. The variable domain in full, completed from reference TRBV15 and TRBJ2-5, reads DAMVIQNPRYQVTQFGKPVTLSCSQTLNHNVMYWYQQKSSQAPKLLFHYYDKDFNNEADTPDNFQSRRPNTSFCFLDIRSPGLGDTAMYLCATSRTTKETQYFGPGTRLLVL.

The CDR3: CASRHGVREQYF. DNA of the CDR3: TGTGCCAGCAGGCATGGGGTGCGCGAGCAGTACTTC. This sequence joins TRBV6-1 and TRBJ2-5; no firm D call. The J call is in doubt because the DNA end fits TRBJ2-7 better. The length of the CDR3 is 12 residues. CDR1 and CDR2 from the germline V gene are MNHNS and SASEGT.

The J gene is TRBJ2-3, the V gene TRBV18; no reliable D call. The V gene's germline CDR1 is KGHSH and CDR2 LQKENI. Trimming took 1 base from V and 2 from J, leaving 16 bases between them. The CDR3 is 17 amino acids. CDR3 loop: CASSPRSAPFLTDTQYF. The CDR3, as DNA: TGTGCCAGCTCACCACGGTCTGCCCCATTTCTCACAGATACGCAGTATTTT.

This clone was found many times. The chain uses TRBV7-9 and TRBJ1-4, with D unclear. In germline, CDR1 is SEHNR, CDR2 FQNEAQ (reference sequence). Trimming stripped 4 bases from V and 1 base from J, with 10 bases between. This CDR3 contains 15 residues. Here the CDR3 reads CASSSMAGTNEKLFF. The CDR3 DNA is TGTGCCAGCAGCTCTATGGCAGGAACTAATGAAAAACTGTTTTTT.

V and J are TRBV6-5 and TRBJ2-7; 7 nucleotides line up with TRBD1. Per the germline V gene, CDR1 is MNHEY and CDR2 is SVGAGI. This CDR3 contains 14 residues. The V segment lost 0 bases and the J segment 4 bases; nucleotides outside the gene matches: 3. In DNA form, the CDR3 reads TGTGCCAGCAGTTACTCGAGGGGGCGATACGAGCAGTACTTC. Protein product: CASSYSRGRYEQYF.

The chain employs TRBV7-9 and TRBJ1-6; 8 bases line up with TRBD1. The J segment lost 2 bases and the V segment lost 5 bases, leaving 11 bases of the junction unmatched. Germline V gene sequence: CDR1 SEHNR, CDR2 FQNEAQ (reference sequence). CDR3 size: 18 residues. CDR3 region: CASSPAGAGGPYNSPLHF. The CDR3 nucleotides are TGTGCCAGCAGCCCGGCGGGGGCAGGGGGCCCCTATAATTCACCCCTCCACTTT.

The chain has TRBV27 and TRBJ2-5; TRBD2 might be the D (6 bases). The CDR3 has 14 amino acids. From germline, CDR1 is MNHEY and CDR2 SMNVEV (reference sequence). V was trimmed by 0 bases and J by 12 bases, leaving 17 bases between them. For the CDR3, the DNA is TGTGCCAGCAGTTTATCCAGCGGGTCAAGGAGGGAGTACTTC. This gives the protein CASSLSSGSRREYF.

The chain is built from TRBV19 and TRBJ1-2, with 10 bases matching TRBD1. Germline V gene lookup returns CDR1 LNHDA and CDR2 SQIVND (reference sequence). V shed 3 bases, J shed 10 bases, and the junction held 11 bases outside the gene matches. The CDR3 has 15 residues. This CDR3 is CASSIDPDRGFVYTF. The CDR3 coding sequence is TGTGCCAGTAGTATTGATCCGGACAGGGGGTTCGTCTACACCTTC.

V is TRBV2 and J is TRBJ2-3; D may be TRBD2 (5 bases). The CDR3 runs to 13 residues. The germline V gene encodes CDR1 SNHLY and CDR2 FYNNEI. V was trimmed by 7 bases and J by 2 bases, leaving 10 bases between them. The CDR3 bases are TGTGCCAGCATCCGGCTAGCCACAGATACGCAGTATTTT. Residues: CASIRLATDTQYF.

The chain employs TRBV7-2 and TRBJ2-2; D uncertain. This CDR3 has 14 residues. The V end was cut by 5 bases, the J end by 6 bases, with 13 bases between. Looked up from germline, CDR1 is SGHTA and CDR2 is FQGNSA. This CDR3 reads CASSPRLKAGELFF. CDR3 DNA: TGTGCCAGCAGCCCCCGCCTTAAAGCCGGGGAGCTGTTTTTT.

The rearrangement links TRBV4-2 to TRBJ2-7; 11 bases fit TRBD2. Germline trimming cut 2 bases from V and 4 bases from J; bases unmatched to any gene: 4. In germline, CDR1 is LGHNA, CDR2 YNFKEQ. This CDR3 has 15 amino acids. This chain's CDR3 is CASSQRLAGSYEQYF. CDR3 bases: TGTGCCAGCAGCCAAAGACTAGCGGGAAGTTACGAGCAGTACTTC.